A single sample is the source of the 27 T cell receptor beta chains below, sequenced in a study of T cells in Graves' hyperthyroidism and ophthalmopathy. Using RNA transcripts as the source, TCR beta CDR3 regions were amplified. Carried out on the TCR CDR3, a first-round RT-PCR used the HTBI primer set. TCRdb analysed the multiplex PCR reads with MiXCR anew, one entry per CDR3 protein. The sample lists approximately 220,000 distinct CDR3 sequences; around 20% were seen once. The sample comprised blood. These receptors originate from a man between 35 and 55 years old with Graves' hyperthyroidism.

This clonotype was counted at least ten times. The CDR3 sequence is CASSEGRNQPQHF. The CDR3 bases are TGTGCCAGCAGTGAAGGCAGAAATCAGCCCCAGCATTTT. This chain connects TRBV2 to TRBJ1-5; D unresolved. Per germline, CDR1 SNHLY and CDR2 FYNNEI. The CDR3 is made up of 13 amino acids. V lost 1 base and J lost 4, with 5 bases in between.

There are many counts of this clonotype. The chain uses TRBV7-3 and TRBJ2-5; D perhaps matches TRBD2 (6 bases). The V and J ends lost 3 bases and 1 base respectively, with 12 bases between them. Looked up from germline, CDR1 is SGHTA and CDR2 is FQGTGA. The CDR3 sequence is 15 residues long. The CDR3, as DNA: TGTGCCAGCAGCTTTAGACTAGGAGGCCAAGAGACCCAGTACTTC. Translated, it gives CASSFRLGGQETQYF.

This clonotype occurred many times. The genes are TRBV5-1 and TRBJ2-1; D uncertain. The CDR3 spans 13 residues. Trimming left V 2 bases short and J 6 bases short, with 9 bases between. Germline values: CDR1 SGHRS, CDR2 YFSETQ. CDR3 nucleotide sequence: TGCGCCAGCAGCTTTCTGGAACCCAATGAGCAGTTCTTC. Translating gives CASSFLEPNEQFF.

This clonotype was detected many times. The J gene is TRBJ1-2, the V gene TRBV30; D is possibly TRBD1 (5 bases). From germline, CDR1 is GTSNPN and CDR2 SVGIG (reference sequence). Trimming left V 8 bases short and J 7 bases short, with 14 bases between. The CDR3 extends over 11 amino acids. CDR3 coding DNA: TGTGCCCGCGAGTCAGGGACTGGCTACACCTTC. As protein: CARESGTGYTF. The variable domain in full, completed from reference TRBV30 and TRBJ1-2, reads SQTIHQWPATLVQPVGSPLSLECTVEGTSNPNLYWYRQAAGRGLQLLFYSVGIGQISSEVPQNLSASRPQDRQFILSSKKLLLSDSGFYLCARESGTGYTFGSGTRLTVV.

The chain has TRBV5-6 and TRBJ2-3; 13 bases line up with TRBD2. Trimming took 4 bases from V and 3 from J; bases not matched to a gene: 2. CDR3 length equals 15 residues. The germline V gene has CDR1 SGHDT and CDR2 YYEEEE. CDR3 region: CASSGGLAGTDTQYF. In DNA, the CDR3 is TGTGCCAGCAGCGGGGGACTAGCGGGGACAGATACGCAGTATTTT. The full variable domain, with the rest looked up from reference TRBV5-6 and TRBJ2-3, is DAGVTQSPTHLIKTRGQQVTLRCSPKSGHDTVSWYQQALGQGPQFIFQYYEEEERQRGNFPDRFSGHQFPNYSSELNVNALLLGDSALYLCASSGGLAGTDTQYFGPGTRLTVL.

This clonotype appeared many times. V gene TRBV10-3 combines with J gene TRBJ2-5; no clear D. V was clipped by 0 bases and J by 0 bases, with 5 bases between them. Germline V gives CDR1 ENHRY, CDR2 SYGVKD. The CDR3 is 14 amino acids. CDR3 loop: CAISESLNQETQYF. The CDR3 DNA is TGTGCCATCAGTGAGTCGCTGAACCAAGAGACCCAGTACTTC.

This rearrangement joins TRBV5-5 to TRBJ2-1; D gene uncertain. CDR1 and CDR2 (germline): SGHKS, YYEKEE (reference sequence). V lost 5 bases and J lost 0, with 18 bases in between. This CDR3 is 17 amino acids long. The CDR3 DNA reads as TGTGCCAGCAGAAACGGCCGGTGGCTACACTCCTACAATGAGCAGTTCTTC. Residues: CASRNGRWLHSYNEQFF.

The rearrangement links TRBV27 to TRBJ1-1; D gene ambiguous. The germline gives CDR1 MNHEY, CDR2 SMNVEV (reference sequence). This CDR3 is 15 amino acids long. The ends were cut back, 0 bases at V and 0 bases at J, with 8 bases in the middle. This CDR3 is CASSLSRRMNTEAFF. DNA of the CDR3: TGTGCCAGCAGTTTATCTAGACGGATGAACACTGAAGCTTTCTTT.

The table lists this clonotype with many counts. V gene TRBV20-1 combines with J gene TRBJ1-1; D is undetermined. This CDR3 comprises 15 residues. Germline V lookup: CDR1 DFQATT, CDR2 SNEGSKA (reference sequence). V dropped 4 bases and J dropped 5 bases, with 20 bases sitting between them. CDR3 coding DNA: TGCAGTGCTACCTCGGGCGGCCACTTGGAGACTGAAGCTTTCTTT. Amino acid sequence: CSATSGGHLETEAFF.

The CDR3 nucleotides read TGTGCCAGCATCGGGGGGTCGGCGAGCACTGAAGCTTTCTTT. It encodes CASIGGSASTEAFF. The V call is TRBV6-1, the J call TRBJ1-1; tentative D call: TRBD1 (5 bases). The germline V gene has CDR1 MNHNS and CDR2 SASEGT. The ends were cut back, 7 bases at V and 4 bases at J, with 16 bases in the middle. The CDR3 extends over 14 amino acids.

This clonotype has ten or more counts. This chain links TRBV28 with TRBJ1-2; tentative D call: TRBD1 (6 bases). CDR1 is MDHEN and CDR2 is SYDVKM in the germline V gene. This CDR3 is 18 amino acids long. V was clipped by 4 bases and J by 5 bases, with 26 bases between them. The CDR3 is CASSSHSPAKGHSYGYTF. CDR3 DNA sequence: TGTGCCAGCAGTTCACACTCGCCCGCTAAGGGACATTCTTATGGCTACACCTTC.

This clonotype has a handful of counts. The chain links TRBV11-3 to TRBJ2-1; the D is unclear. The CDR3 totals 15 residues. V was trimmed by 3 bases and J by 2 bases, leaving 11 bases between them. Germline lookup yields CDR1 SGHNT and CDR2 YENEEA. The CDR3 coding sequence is TGTGCCAGCAGCTTGGGCAGAGGAACCTACAATGAGCAGTTCTTC. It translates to CASSLGRGTYNEQFF.

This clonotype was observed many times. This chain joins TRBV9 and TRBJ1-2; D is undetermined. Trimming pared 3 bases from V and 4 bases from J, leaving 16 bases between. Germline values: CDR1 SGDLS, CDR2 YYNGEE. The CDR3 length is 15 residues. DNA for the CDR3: TGTGCCAGCAGCGCTGAAGGAGGCAGAATCTATGGCTACACCTTC. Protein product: CASSAEGGRIYGYTF.

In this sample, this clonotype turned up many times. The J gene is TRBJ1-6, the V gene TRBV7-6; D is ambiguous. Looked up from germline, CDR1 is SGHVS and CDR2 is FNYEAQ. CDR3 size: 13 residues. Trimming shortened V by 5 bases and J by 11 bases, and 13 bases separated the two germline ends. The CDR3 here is CASSRGPSPPLHF. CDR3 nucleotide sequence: TGTGCCAGCAGCCGAGGACCGTCCCCACCCCTCCACTTT.

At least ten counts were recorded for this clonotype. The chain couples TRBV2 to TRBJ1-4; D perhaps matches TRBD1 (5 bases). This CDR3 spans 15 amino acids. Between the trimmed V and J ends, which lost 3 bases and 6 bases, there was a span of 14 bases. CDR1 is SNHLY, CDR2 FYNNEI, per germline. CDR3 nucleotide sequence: TGTGCCAGCAGTGATCGAGGGGCCGGATATGAAAAACTGTTTTTT. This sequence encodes CASSDRGAGYEKLFF.

CDR3: CARGSSYEQYF. DNA for the CDR3: TGTGCCAGAGGCAGCTCCTACGAGCAGTACTTC. The chain is built from TRBV2 and TRBJ2-7; D unresolved. The germline V gene encodes CDR1 SNHLY and CDR2 FYNNEI. This CDR3 contains 11 residues. The V and J ends lost 9 bases and 0 bases respectively, with 6 bases between them.

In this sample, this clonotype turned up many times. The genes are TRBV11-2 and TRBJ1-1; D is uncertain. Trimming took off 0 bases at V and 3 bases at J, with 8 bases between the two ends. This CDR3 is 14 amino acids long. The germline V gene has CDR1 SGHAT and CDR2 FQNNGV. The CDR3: CASSLDNGDTEAFF. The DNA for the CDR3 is TGTGCCAGCAGCTTAGACAACGGGGACACTGAAGCTTTCTTT.

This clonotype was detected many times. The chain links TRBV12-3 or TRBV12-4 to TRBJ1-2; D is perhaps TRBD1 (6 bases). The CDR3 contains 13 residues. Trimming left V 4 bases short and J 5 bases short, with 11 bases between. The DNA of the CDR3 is TGTGCCAGCAGTTGGGGGGGCGGGTATGGCTACACCTTC. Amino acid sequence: CASSWGGGYGYTF.

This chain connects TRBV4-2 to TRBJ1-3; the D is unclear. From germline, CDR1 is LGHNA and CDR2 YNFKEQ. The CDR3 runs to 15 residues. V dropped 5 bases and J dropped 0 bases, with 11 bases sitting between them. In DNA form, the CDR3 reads TGTGCCAGCAGCTCGGACGGAAACTCTGGAAACACCATATATTTT. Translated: CASSSDGNSGNTIYF.

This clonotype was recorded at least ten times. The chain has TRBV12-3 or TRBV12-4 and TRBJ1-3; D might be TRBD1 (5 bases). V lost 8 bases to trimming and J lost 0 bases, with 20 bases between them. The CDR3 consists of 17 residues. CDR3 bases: TGTGCCAGCCATAAATGGGGCGGATCCTCCTCTGGAAACACCATATATTTT. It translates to CASHKWGGSSSGNTIYF.

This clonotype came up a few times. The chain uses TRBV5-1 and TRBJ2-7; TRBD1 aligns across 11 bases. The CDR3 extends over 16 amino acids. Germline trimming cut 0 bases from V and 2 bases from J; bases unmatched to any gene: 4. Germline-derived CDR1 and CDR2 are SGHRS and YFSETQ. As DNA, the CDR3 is TGCGCCAGCAGCTTGGCCCGGGACAGGGGGGCCTACGAGCAGTACTTC. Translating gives CASSLARDRGAYEQYF. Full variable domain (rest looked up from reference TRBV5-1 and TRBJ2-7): KAGVTQTPRYLIKTRGQQVTLSCSPISGHRSVSWYQQTPGQGLQFLFEYFSETQRNKGNFPGRFSGRQFSNSRSEMNVSTLELGDSALYLCASSLARDRGAYEQYFGPGTRLTVT.

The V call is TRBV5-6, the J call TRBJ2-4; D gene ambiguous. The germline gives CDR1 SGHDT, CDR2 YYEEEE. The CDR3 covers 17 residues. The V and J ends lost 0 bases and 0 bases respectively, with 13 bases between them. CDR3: CASSLEGWVRAKNIQYF. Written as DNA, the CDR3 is TGTGCCAGCAGCTTGGAGGGCTGGGTGAGAGCCAAAAACATTCAGTACTTC.

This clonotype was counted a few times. Here the CDR3 reads CASSQQIGGGTNTGELFF. The CDR3, as DNA: TGCGCCAGCAGCCAGCAAATCGGGGGGGGTACGAACACCGGGGAGCTGTTTTTT. The rearrangement joins TRBV4-3 to TRBJ2-2; 8 bases agree with TRBD2. CDR3 length: 18 residues. In germline, CDR1 is LGHNA, CDR2 YSLEER. V gave up 3 bases and J gave up 0 bases; unmatched junction bases: 9.

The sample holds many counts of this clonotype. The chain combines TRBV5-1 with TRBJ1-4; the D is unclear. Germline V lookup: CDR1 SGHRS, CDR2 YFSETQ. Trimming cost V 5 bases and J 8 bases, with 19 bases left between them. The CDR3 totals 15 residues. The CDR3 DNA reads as TGCGCCAGCAGTTCTTCCGGGAGAATTGGGGAAAAACTGTTTTTT. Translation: CASSSSGRIGEKLFF.

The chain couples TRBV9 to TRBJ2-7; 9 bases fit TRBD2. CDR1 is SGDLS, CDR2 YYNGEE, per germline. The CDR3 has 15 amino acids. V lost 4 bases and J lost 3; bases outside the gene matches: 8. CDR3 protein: CASSTGLAGSYEQYF. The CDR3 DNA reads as TGTGCCAGCAGCACGGGGCTAGCGGGGAGCTACGAGCAGTACTTC.

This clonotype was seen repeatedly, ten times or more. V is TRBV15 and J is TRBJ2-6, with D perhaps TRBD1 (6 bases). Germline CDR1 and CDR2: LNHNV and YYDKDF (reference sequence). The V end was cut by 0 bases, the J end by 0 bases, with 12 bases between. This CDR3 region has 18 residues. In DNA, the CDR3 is TGTGCCACCAGCAGAGAGCCAGGGGCGAACTCTGGGGCCAACGTCCTGACTTTC. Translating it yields CATSREPGANSGANVLTF. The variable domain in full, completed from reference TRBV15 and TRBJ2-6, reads DAMVIQNPRYQVTQFGKPVTLSCSQTLNHNVMYWYQQKSSQAPKLLFHYYDKDFNNEADTPDNFQSRRPNTSFCFLDIRSPGLGDTAMYLCATSREPGANSGANVLTFGAGSRLTVL.

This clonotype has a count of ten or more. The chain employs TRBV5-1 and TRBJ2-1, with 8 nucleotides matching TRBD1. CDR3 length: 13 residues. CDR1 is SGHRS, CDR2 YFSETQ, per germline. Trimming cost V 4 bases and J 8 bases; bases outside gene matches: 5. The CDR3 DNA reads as TGCGCCAGCAGCCAGACAGGGGACTATGAGCAGTTCTTC. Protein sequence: CASSQTGDYEQFF.